The next 23 T cell receptor beta chains were all read from a single sample in a study of T cell repertoires in cytomegalovirus infection. Antigens for these TCRs are unknown. MiXCR was run by TCRdb on the reads, yielding one entry per CDR3 protein. This table has 110,000 or so distinct CDR3 sequences, about 33% appearing once. The starting material was CD8+ T cells from cultured PBMCs, obtained from culture after CMV antigen stimulation. The receptor source for this set is a human donor in good health (CMV status not recorded). Some clones in this sample may be carry-over from other donors' samples.

This CDR3 reads CATSRDGYDGQYF. The CDR3 DNA sequence: TGTGCCACCAGCAGAGACGGTTATGATGGACAGTACTTC. The rearrangement uses TRBV15 and TRBJ2-5; no definite D call. Germline V gene sequence: CDR1 LNHNV, CDR2 YYDKDF (reference sequence). The CDR3 covers 13 residues. Trimming shortened V by 0 bases and J by 11 bases, and 13 bases separated the two germline ends.

This clonotype showed up just a few times. The chain recombines TRBV7-9 with TRBJ2-1; 7 nucleotides line up with TRBD2. CDR1 and CDR2 from the germline V gene are SEHNR and FQNEAQ (reference sequence). The V segment lost 10 bases and the J segment 2 bases; nucleotides outside the gene matches: 8. CDR3 length: 14 residues. The CDR3 is CAIRSGETYNEQFF. The CDR3, as DNA: TGTGCCATCCGAAGCGGGGAGACCTACAATGAGCAGTTCTTC.

This clonotype was seen only a few times. The gene calls are TRBV20-1 and TRBJ1-5; possibly TRBD1 for D (6 bases). Per the germline V gene, CDR1 is DFQATT and CDR2 is SNEGSKA (reference sequence). V gave up 0 bases and J gave up 1 base, with 10 bases separating them. The CDR3 consists of 15 residues. The CDR3 bases are TGCAGTGCTAGAGATCTACAGGGCAGCAATCAGCCCCAGCATTTT. Translation gives CSARDLQGSNQPQHF.

The chain has TRBV28 and TRBJ2-3; 7 nucleotides align to TRBD2. The length of the CDR3 is 15 residues. CDR1 and CDR2 from the germline V gene are MDHEN and SYDVKM. V lost 1 base, J lost 3 bases, and 4 bases stayed unmatched. The CDR3, as DNA: TGTGCCAGCAGTTTATCCAGCGGGGAGACAGATACGCAGTATTTT. It encodes CASSLSSGETDTQYF.

The CDR3 DNA sequence: TGTGCCAGTAGTACGGACCCGGGACAGGGTCTCACGCCCCAGCATTTT. It codes for CASSTDPGQGLTPQHF. The genes are TRBV19 and TRBJ1-5, with 9 bases fitting TRBD1. The germline V gene has CDR1 LNHDA and CDR2 SQIVND (reference sequence). This CDR3 is built from 16 residues. The V gene end was trimmed by 4 bases and the J gene end by 9 bases; junction bases not matched to a gene: 13. Full variable domain (outside the CDR3, taken from reference TRBV19 and TRBJ1-5): DGGITQSPKYLFRKEGQNVTLSCEQNLNHDAMYWYRQDPGQGLRLIYYSQIVNDFQKGDIAEGYSVSREKKESFPLTVTSAQKNPTAFYLCASSTDPGQGLTPQHFGDGTRLSIL.

The chain links TRBV5-1 to TRBJ2-6, with no clear D. This CDR3 region has 19 residues. Germline V gene data show CDR1 as SGHRS and CDR2 as YFSETQ. The V end was cut by 1 base, the J end by 2 bases, with 19 bases between. The CDR3 DNA reads as TGCGCCAGCAGCTTGCGTGGCGGCGCCGTGGCTGCTGGGGCCAACGTCCTGACTTTC. Translated, it gives CASSLRGGAVAAGANVLTF.

The CDR3 DNA reads TGTGCCAGCAGTTTATCAGTATCGGGACAGGGCTATGGCTACACCTTC. It is translated as CASSLSVSGQGYGYTF. This chain uses TRBV27 with TRBJ1-2, with 9 bases identical to TRBD1. With 0 bases clipped from V and 4 bases from J, the junction kept 6 bases outside the gene matches. The CDR3 has 16 residues. Germline V gives CDR1 MNHEY, CDR2 SMNVEV (reference sequence).

Within the sample, this clonotype is medium-sized (0.01 to 0.1%). This chain uses TRBV5-4 with TRBJ1-5, with D perhaps matching TRBD1 (6 bases). V lost 0 bases and J lost 0, with 16 bases in between. Germline CDR1 is SGHNT and CDR2 is YYREEE (reference sequence). The CDR3 loop spans 18 amino acids. In DNA form, the CDR3 reads TGTGCCAGCAGCTTGGGTGGGGGCAGGTGCTATAGCAATCAGCCCCAGCATTTT. Amino acids: CASSLGGGRCYSNQPQHF. Full variable domain (missing parts from reference TRBV5-4 and TRBJ1-5): ETGVTQSPTHLIKTRGQQVTLRCSSQSGHNTVSWYQQALGQGPQFIFQYYREEENGRGNFPPRFSGLQFPNYSSELNVNALELDDSALYLCASSLGGGRCYSNQPQHFGDGTRLSIL.

This clonotype appeared many times. V is TRBV7-3 and J is TRBJ1-6; TRBD1 might be the D (5 bases). Germline CDR1 and CDR2: SGHTA and FQGTGA. V lost 0 bases and J lost 10, with 10 bases in between. The CDR3 contains 14 residues. In DNA form, the CDR3 reads TGTGCCAGCAGCTTAACGGGGGTTGGCTCACCCCTCCACTTT. It encodes CASSLTGVGSPLHF.

The chain couples TRBV6-1 to TRBJ1-4; D gene ambiguous. Germline V gene data show CDR1 as MNHNS and CDR2 as SASEGT. The V gene lost 0 bases and the J gene lost 11 bases, with 13 bases spanning the gap. The CDR3 runs to 14 residues. CDR3 DNA: TGTGCCAGCAGTGAAGCGCTTCGGGAAGCGAAACTGTTTTTT. Amino acids: CASSEALREAKLFF.

This chain joins TRBV5-5 and TRBJ1-5, with a possible D match to TRBD1 (5 bases). Germline CDR1 and CDR2: SGHKS and YYEKEE (reference sequence). V lost 1 base, J lost 4 bases, and 9 bases lay in between. The CDR3 has 14 amino acids. The CDR3 coding sequence is TGTGCCAGCAGCTTGTGGGGGGAAAATCAGCCCCAGCATTTT. It specifies CASSLWGENQPQHF.

The V call is TRBV27, the J call TRBJ2-4, with D possibly matching TRBD1 (6 bases). Germline V lookup: CDR1 MNHEY, CDR2 SMNVEV (reference sequence). Trimming pared 10 bases from V and 5 bases from J, leaving 21 bases between. The CDR3 has 15 residues. In DNA form, the CDR3 reads TGTGCCACCAGCCCCACAGGGTCCCCCCAAAACATTCAGTACTTC. Protein sequence: CATSPTGSPQNIQYF.

In this sample, this clonotype turned up a few times. J is TRBJ2-2 and V is TRBV7-6, with no clear D. Germline lookup yields CDR1 SGHVS and CDR2 FNYEAQ. The ends were cut back, 4 bases at V and 7 bases at J, with 7 bases in the middle. The CDR3 loop spans 12 amino acids. CDR3 sequence (DNA): TGTGCCAGCAGCTCCTCCATCGGGGAGCTGTTTTTT. Protein product: CASSSSIGELFF.

Comment on this clonotype: A read error may account for a junction end that differs from germline. The chain employs TRBV7-6 and TRBJ2-6; maybe TRBD1 (5 bases). Per germline, CDR1 SGHVS and CDR2 FNYEAQ. The CDR3 is 19 amino acids. The CDR3 DNA reads as TGTGTCAGCAGCCCCCGGATACCAGGGCTATACTCTGGGGCCAACGTCCTGACTTTC. This gives the protein CVSSPRIPGLYSGANVLTF.

This clonotype was picked up a small number of times. The V and J genes are TRBV6-6 and TRBJ1-5, with TRBD1 matching 10 bases. The germline gives CDR1 MNHNY, CDR2 SVGAGI (reference sequence). V shed 1 base and J 4 bases; nucleotides not matched to a gene: 7. The CDR3 contains 17 residues. The CDR3 here is CASSYFSGQGGNQPQHF. DNA of the CDR3: TGTGCCAGCAGTTACTTCTCCGGACAGGGGGGAAATCAGCCCCAGCATTTT.

The chain employs TRBV2 and TRBJ2-2; D possibly corresponds to TRBD2 (6 bases). V was pared by 8 bases and J by 0 bases, with 19 bases between. Germline V gene sequence: CDR1 SNHLY, CDR2 FYNNEI. The CDR3 totals 17 residues. The CDR3 protein is CASRREVTQPNTGELFF. For the CDR3, the DNA is TGTGCCAGCCGGAGGGAGGTTACCCAACCGAACACCGGGGAGCTGTTTTTT.

CDR3 nucleotides: TGTGCCAGCAGCTTGGATGCGGGGGGGCGGCCCGGGGAGCTGTTTTTT. Protein sequence: CASSLDAGGRPGELFF. The chain combines TRBV5-4 with TRBJ2-2; 9 positions match TRBD2. The germline V gene encodes CDR1 SGHNT and CDR2 YYREEE (reference sequence). There are 16 residues in the CDR3. J was trimmed by 6 bases and V by 0 bases; bases with no gene match: 6.

This clonotype was seen a handful of times. The chain links TRBV7-8 to TRBJ2-1; 7 bases are shared with TRBD1. This CDR3 spans 15 amino acids. Germline lookup yields CDR1 SGHVS and CDR2 FQNEAQ. V was pared by 5 bases and J by 6 bases, with 10 bases of the junction left unmatched. This chain's CDR3 is CASSIPTGAVNEQFF. CDR3 in DNA: TGTGCCAGCAGCATACCCACAGGGGCGGTCAATGAGCAGTTCTTC.

The sample holds many counts of this clonotype. V is TRBV29-1 and J is TRBJ2-3; the D gene is possibly TRBD1 (6 bases). Trimming removed 1 base at V and 1 base at J, with 9 bases between. There are 14 residues in the CDR3. CDR1 is SQVTM and CDR2 is ANQGSEA in the germline V gene. For the CDR3, the DNA is TGCAGCGTTGAAGCAGCAGGGGGCACAGATACGCAGTATTTT. Its translation: CSVEAAGGTDTQYF.

CDR3 amino acids: CASSYSLAGGPTTDTQYF. The CDR3 DNA reads TGTGCCAGCAGTTACAGCCTAGCGGGGGGGCCGACCACAGATACGCAGTATTTT. The J gene is TRBJ2-3, the V gene TRBV6-5; TRBD2 matches at 12 bases. Germline V gene data show CDR1 as MNHEY and CDR2 as SVGAGI. The CDR3 loop spans 18 amino acids. V lost 2 bases and J lost 2; bases outside the gene matches: 8.

The table lists this clonotype with a few counts. The chain couples TRBV6-6 to TRBJ2-5; D is ambiguous. Germline V lookup: CDR1 MNHNY, CDR2 SVGAGI (reference sequence). CDR3 size: 14 residues. V was trimmed by 7 bases and J by 5 bases, leaving 17 bases between them. The CDR3 protein is CASTAALERETQYF. CDR3 in DNA: TGTGCCAGCACCGCTGCTCTTGAGAGGGAGACCCAGTACTTC.

Only a few counts were recorded for this clonotype. This chain links TRBV29-1 with TRBJ1-2; D is possibly TRBD1 (5 bases). This CDR3 comprises 12 residues. With 1 base removed from V and 8 bases from J, the gap between germline ends came to 11 bases. Germline V CDR1 and CDR2: SQVTM, ANQGSEA. The CDR3: CSVEVGAGGYTF. The CDR3 bases are TGCAGCGTTGAAGTTGGGGCGGGAGGCTACACCTTC.

This clonotype was seen only a few times. This chain uses TRBV14 with TRBJ2-7, with a possible D match to TRBD2 (6 bases). This CDR3 region has 16 residues. Germline CDR1 SGHDN, CDR2 FVKESK. V was trimmed by 0 bases and J by 3 bases, leaving 15 bases between them. CDR3 DNA sequence: TGTGCCAGCAGCCAAGATGGGGTGGAGGGGTACTACGAGCAGTACTTC. Its protein is CASSQDGVEGYYEQYF.